The 26 T cell receptor beta chains below come from one sample, sequenced in a study of T-cell memory formation after mild COVID-19 (dated by TCRdb to the early 2020s). To prepare the library, 5' RACE was applied. Sequencing used an Illumina NovaSeq 6000. TCRdb trimmed public reads at Q25 via fastp, called clones via MiXCR and kept in-frame beta chains. Under each unique CDR3 protein, matching rows form one entry showing the most common genes and DNA. Counted in this sample were about 88,000 distinct CDR3 sequences; roughly 23% of them appeared once. The ten largest clonotypes hold approximately 45% of the sample. The material sequenced was PBMCs or a T cell subset sorted from them (not recorded which). The receptor source for this set is a man aged 18 to 35 who had mild COVID-19 (a few samples of this study predate the infection). The sample titles of this study are shuffled in the database, so cell type and time point are left out; the donor was told from shared clones.

Here the CDR3 reads CASSWTRRGQETQYF. DNA of the CDR3: TGTGCCAGCAGTTGGACGAGGAGGGGGCAAGAGACCCAGTACTTC. The chain employs TRBV6-2 or TRBV6-3 and TRBJ2-5, with D perhaps TRBD1 or TRBD2 (6 bases each). The V end was cut by 4 bases, the J end by 2 bases, with 14 bases between. The CDR3 totals 15 residues. Germline-derived CDR1 and CDR2 are MNHEY and SVGEGT.

This chain links TRBV6-6 with TRBJ1-2; D gene ambiguous. Trimming removed 2 bases from V and 0 bases from J, with 7 bases in between. The germline CDR1 and CDR2 sequences are MNHNY and SVGAGI (reference sequence). CDR3 length: 14 amino acids. CDR3 bases: TGTGCCAGCAGTTACGAGACCGCTAACTATGGCTACACCTTC. Translating it yields CASSYETANYGYTF.

This sequence joins TRBV5-6 and TRBJ2-3; D perhaps matches TRBD1 (7 bases). CDR1 is SGHDT, CDR2 YYEEEE, per germline. Trimming removed 4 bases at V and 2 bases at J, with 14 bases between. CDR3 length: 15 residues. This chain's CDR3 is CASSTQGRDTDTQYF. CDR3 in DNA: TGTGCCAGCAGCACACAGGGGCGGGACACAGATACGCAGTATTTT. Full variable domain (outside the CDR3, taken from reference TRBV5-6 and TRBJ2-3): DAGVTQSPTHLIKTRGQQVTLRCSPKSGHDTVSWYQQALGQGPQFIFQYYEEEERQRGNFPDRFSGHQFPNYSSELNVNALLLGDSALYLCASSTQGRDTDTQYFGPGTRLTVL.

The chain combines TRBV7-9 with TRBJ2-7; 9 positions match TRBD1. V gave up 5 bases and J gave up 1 base; unmatched junction bases: 9. The germline CDR1 and CDR2 sequences are SEHNR and FQNEAQ (reference sequence). The CDR3 totals 16 residues. This chain's CDR3 is CASSDPGGQGSYEQYF. CDR3 nucleotides: TGTGCCAGCAGCGACCCAGGGGGACAGGGTTCCTACGAGCAGTACTTC. Combining the CDR3 with reference TRBV7-9 and TRBJ2-7 gives the whole variable domain DTGVSQNPRHKITKRGQNVTFRCDPISEHNRLYWYRQTLGQGPEFLTYFQNEAQLEKSRLLSDRFSAERPKGSFSTLEIQRTEQGDSAMYLCASSDPGGQGSYEQYFGPGTRLTVT.

This clonotype turned up a few times. The chain recombines TRBV12-3 or TRBV12-4 with TRBJ2-3; TRBD2 agrees at 14 bases. The CDR3 runs 15 residues. J lost 8 bases, V lost 7 bases, and 8 bases had no gene match. The CDR3 DNA follows: TGTGCCAGCACAGGGACTAGCGGGGGCCGGGGTACGCAGTATTTT. Translating gives CASTGTSGGRGTQYF.

The genes are TRBV29-1 and TRBJ1-1; unclear D gene. The CDR3 has 12 amino acids. The germline V gene has CDR1 SQVTM and CDR2 ANQGSEA. Trimming shortened V by 4 bases and J by 0 bases, and 6 bases separated the two germline ends. DNA for the CDR3: TGCAGCGTTGGTTGGATGAACACTGAAGCTTTCTTT. It encodes CSVGWMNTEAFF.

This clonotype was seen a handful of times. The chain links TRBV29-1 to TRBJ1-1, with D possibly TRBD1 on 5 matching bases. CDR1 is SQVTM and CDR2 is ANQGSEA in the germline V gene. V was shortened by 6 bases and J by 3 bases, with 11 bases between the two germline ends. The CDR3 consists of 12 residues. DNA of the CDR3: TGCAGCGTGGGGAGGGGAGACACTGAAGCTTTCTTT. Protein product: CSVGRGDTEAFF.

In its sample, this clonotype was seen a few times. The rearrangement uses TRBV29-1 and TRBJ2-3; TRBD2 agrees at 10 bases. This CDR3 has 15 amino acids. Germline loops: CDR1 SQVTM, CDR2 ANQGSEA. V shed 4 bases, J shed 4 bases, and the junction held 8 bases outside the gene matches. CDR3 sequence: CSVVGLAGDPDTQYF. In DNA form, the CDR3 reads TGCAGCGTTGTAGGTCTAGCGGGGGATCCAGATACGCAGTATTTT.

V is TRBV12-3 or TRBV12-4 and J is TRBJ2-3; 7 bases line up with TRBD1. The CDR3 is 14 amino acids. V shed 3 bases and J 6 bases; nucleotides not matched to a gene: 6. CDR3: CASSFKGAPDTQYF. CDR3 coding DNA: TGTGCCAGCAGTTTTAAGGGGGCGCCGGATACGCAGTATTTT.

This clonotype was observed a handful of times. This rearrangement joins TRBV4-1 to TRBJ2-3, with 8 bases aligning to TRBD1. Trimming cost V 5 bases and J 3 bases; bases outside gene matches: 10. This CDR3 contains 16 residues. Germline values: CDR1 MGHRA, CDR2 YSYEKL. This CDR3 reads CASSDRPGGATDTQYF. As DNA, the CDR3 is TGCGCCAGCAGCGATCGACCAGGGGGCGCGACAGATACGCAGTATTTT.

In this sample, this clonotype turned up a few times. This rearrangement joins TRBV6-2 or TRBV6-3 to TRBJ1-5; TRBD1 might be the D (5 bases). Germline V gene data show CDR1 as MNHEY and CDR2 as SVGEGT. The germline V and J ends were trimmed by 2 bases and 4 bases, with 6 bases remaining between them. There are 13 residues in the CDR3. The CDR3 DNA follows: TGTGCCAGCAGTTACGCAGGGAATCAGCCCCAGCATTTT. Translation: CASSYAGNQPQHF.

A few counts support this clonotype. This chain links TRBV7-8 with TRBJ2-7, with TRBD1 matching over 7 bases. The ends lost 1 base at V and 4 bases at J; junction bases unmatched: 4. Germline V gene lookup returns CDR1 SGHVS and CDR2 FQNEAQ. CDR3 size: 14 residues. The CDR3 loop is CASSLEPGGYEQYV. The CDR3 nucleotides read TGTGCCAGCAGCTTAGAGCCAGGGGGTTACGAGCAGTACGTC.

This clonotype appeared a few times. The J gene is TRBJ2-7, the V gene TRBV4-2; 10 bases match TRBD1. The CDR3 has 15 residues. J gave up 3 bases and V 3 bases, and 5 bases lay outside the gene matches. In germline, CDR1 is LGHNA, CDR2 YNFKEQ. In DNA form, the CDR3 reads TGTGCCAGCAGCCAGGCCCGGGACAGGGGCTACGAGCAGTACTTC. Protein sequence: CASSQARDRGYEQYF.

The CDR3 is CASSQSETQYF. In nucleotides, the CDR3 is TGCGCCAGCAGCCAATCAGAGACCCAGTACTTC. The chain employs TRBV4-1 and TRBJ2-5; D uncertain. The V end lost 2 bases, the J end lost 4 bases, and 2 bases lay between the germline ends. The CDR3 extends over 11 amino acids. Germline V gene lookup returns CDR1 MGHRA and CDR2 YSYEKL.

The J gene is TRBJ1-2, the V gene TRBV29-1; the D is unclear. Trimming pared 5 bases from V and 4 bases from J, leaving 8 bases between. CDR1 is SQVTM and CDR2 is ANQGSEA in the germline V gene. The CDR3 covers 11 residues. The chain's CDR3 is CSVREGYGYTF. The CDR3 DNA is TGCAGCGTTCGGGAGGGCTATGGCTACACCTTC.

This clonotype showed up just a few times. The V and J genes are TRBV9 and TRBJ2-5; maybe TRBD1 (5 bases). The V and J ends lost 0 bases and 5 bases respectively, with 14 bases between them. The V gene's germline CDR1 is SGDLS and CDR2 YYNGEE. This CDR3 is built from 15 residues. The DNA of the CDR3 is TGTGCCAGCAGCGTAGGGGCAGGGTCGGGTGAGACCCAGTACTTC. Translating it yields CASSVGAGSGETQYF.

V gene TRBV10-2 combines with J gene TRBJ1-1, with D possibly being TRBD1 (6 bases). CDR3 length: 13 amino acids. With 8 bases removed from V and 2 bases from J, the gap between germline ends came to 12 bases. The germline V gene has CDR1 WSHSY and CDR2 SAAADI. This CDR3 is CASFGQFNTEAFF. In DNA, the CDR3 is TGCGCCAGCTTTGGACAGTTCAACACTGAAGCTTTCTTT.

The table lists this clonotype with many counts. This sequence joins TRBV4-3 and TRBJ2-3; 9 nucleotides agree with TRBD2. V shed 2 bases, J shed 10 bases, and the junction held 10 bases outside the gene matches. CDR1 LGHNA and CDR2 YSLEER come from the germline V gene. The CDR3 has 15 amino acids. The chain's CDR3 is CASSQTPSSGGPQYF. CDR3 coding DNA: TGCGCCAGCAGCCAAACCCCGTCAAGCGGGGGGCCGCAGTATTTT.

The chain employs TRBV6-2 or TRBV6-3 and TRBJ1-5, with D hard to call. The CDR3 totals 14 residues. The germline V and J ends were trimmed by 5 bases and 0 bases, with 8 bases remaining between them. Germline V gives CDR1 MNHEY, CDR2 SVGEGT. CDR3: CASSVDLSNQPQHF. As DNA, the CDR3 is TGTGCCAGCAGTGTGGACCTTAGCAATCAGCCCCAGCATTTT.

This clonotype came up a few times. V is TRBV12-3 or TRBV12-4 and J is TRBJ2-3, with D maybe TRBD1 (7 bases). The CDR3 extends over 14 amino acids. The germline V and J ends were trimmed by 4 bases and 1 base, with 9 bases remaining between them. The CDR3 DNA is TGTGCCAGCAGTTCAGGGGGGCGCACAGATACGCAGTATTTT. Its protein product is CASSSGGRTDTQYF.

V is TRBV12-3 or TRBV12-4 and J is TRBJ1-1; 7 bases match TRBD1. This CDR3 region has 12 residues. Trimming took 6 bases from V and 12 from J; bases not matched to a gene: 10. In DNA, the CDR3 is TGTGCCAGCAGCCAAGACAGGGTTGAGACTTTCTTT. It translates to CASSQDRVETFF.

V usage is TRBV6-2 or TRBV6-3 and J usage is TRBJ2-2, with D perhaps being TRBD1 or TRBD2 (5 bases each). The CDR3 is 13 amino acids. Germline CDR1 is MNHEY and CDR2 is SVGEGT. The V end lost 7 bases, the J end lost 8 bases, and 14 bases lay between the germline ends. The CDR3 reads CASTIGWGGELFF. CDR3 sequence (DNA): TGTGCCAGCACCATCGGCTGGGGGGGGGAGCTGTTTTTT.

This clonotype was counted only a few times. V is TRBV7-3 and J is TRBJ2-1; D is ambiguous. The V and J ends lost 5 bases and 7 bases respectively, with 12 bases between them. This CDR3 region has 13 residues. Germline V gene sequence: CDR1 SGHTA, CDR2 FQGTGA. CDR3 residues: CASSPWALNEQFF. The CDR3 DNA reads as TGTGCCAGCAGCCCCTGGGCCTTAAATGAGCAGTTCTTC.

The chain combines TRBV12-3 or TRBV12-4 with TRBJ2-5; weak D call: TRBD2 (7 bases). The germline V and J ends were trimmed by 6 bases and 1 base, with 15 bases remaining between them. This CDR3 has 15 amino acids. The CDR3 DNA reads as TGTGCCAGCAGGAGAGGGGGGGGGACCCAAGAGACCCAGTACTTC. Amino acids: CASRRGGGTQETQYF.

This clonotype has just a few counts. V gene TRBV12-5 combines with J gene TRBJ2-6, with TRBD1 identical over 7 bases. The CDR3 runs 16 residues. Germline V gives CDR1 LGHNT, CDR2 FRNRAP. V lost 5 bases, J lost 4 bases, and 8 bases stayed unmatched. The CDR3: CASGEGATSGANVLTF. For the CDR3, the DNA is TGTGCTAGTGGTGAGGGGGCGACGTCCGGGGCCAACGTCCTGACTTTC.

The V and J genes are TRBV7-9 and TRBJ1-2; 7 nucleotides agree with TRBD1. The V segment lost 5 bases and the J segment 5 bases; nucleotides outside the gene matches: 8. Germline CDR1 reads SEHNR; CDR2 reads FQNEAQ (reference sequence). The CDR3 consists of 14 residues. The CDR3 spells CASSAGGGRYGYTF. DNA for the CDR3: TGTGCCAGCAGCGCAGGGGGGGGTCGGTATGGCTACACCTTC.